Listed here are 10 T cell receptor beta chains from one sample, sequenced in a study of early T cells in non-severe SARS-CoV-2 infection. TCRdb used MiXCR to reprocess the 5' RACE reads, holding one entry per CDR3 protein. This sample has approximately 76,000 distinct CDR3 sequences, with around 12% found just once. The source material was whole blood. Receptors originate from an adult who was a healthcare worker with PCR-confirmed SARS-CoV-2 infection or an uninfected control (not recorded which).

V gene TRBV29-1 combines with J gene TRBJ2-6, with 9 bases lining up with TRBD2. Germline V gene sequence: CDR1 SQVTM, CDR2 ANQGSEA. There are 16 residues in the CDR3. Germline trimming cut 4 bases from V and 0 bases from J; bases unmatched to any gene: 4. The CDR3 sequence: CSVVLAGYSGANVLTF. In nucleotides, the CDR3 is TGCAGCGTTGTTCTAGCGGGGTACTCTGGGGCCAACGTCCTGACTTTC.

This clonotype was recorded at least ten times. The chain combines TRBV18 with TRBJ1-1; 7 bases are shared with TRBD1. The length of the CDR3 is 14 residues. Germline V gene lookup returns CDR1 KGHSH and CDR2 LQKENI. V lost 4 bases to trimming and J lost 3 bases; unmatched junction nucleotides: 5. CDR3 region: CASSQGGADTEAFF. CDR3 nucleotides: TGTGCCAGCTCACAAGGGGGCGCGGACACTGAAGCTTTCTTT.

In regard to this clonotype: A much more abundant neighbour one base away suggests this may be a read error. This chain links TRBV27 with TRBJ1-1; D uncertain. V shed 2 bases and J shed 0 bases, with 10 bases lying between them. The CDR3 contains 15 residues. CDR1 is MNHEY and CDR2 is SMNVEV in the germline V gene (reference sequence). CDR3 sequence (DNA): TGTGCCAGCAGTTTAACCCCAGTGGTGAACACTGAAGCTTTCTTT. Protein sequence: CASSLTPVVNTEAFF.

This clonotype was observed at least ten times. The chain uses TRBV29-1 and TRBJ2-7; D may match TRBD1 or TRBD2 (5 bases each). CDR3 length: 14 amino acids. Germline CDR1 SQVTM, CDR2 ANQGSEA. V was trimmed by 4 bases and J by 0 bases, leaving 13 bases between them. The CDR3 region is CSVGQGAFSYEQYF. CDR3 coding DNA: TGCAGCGTTGGGCAGGGAGCCTTCTCCTACGAGCAGTACTTC.

This clonotype was counted many times. One end of the junction fails to match germline, which may point to a read error. This chain connects TRBV28 to TRBJ2-1; the D gene could be TRBD1 or TRBD2 (5 bases each). Germline values: CDR1 MDHEN, CDR2 SYDVKM. The CDR3 length is 15 residues. The CDR3 region is CASSPPGLDYDEQFF. CDR3 DNA: TGTGCCAGCAGTCCCCCGGGGCTAGACTACGATGAGCAGTTCTTC.

This clonotype was seen many times. V usage is TRBV20-1 and J usage is TRBJ2-5; D gene unclear. Germline-derived CDR1 and CDR2 are DFQATT and SNEGSKA (reference sequence). The CDR3 sequence is 10 residues long. Trimming took off 5 bases at V and 5 bases at J, with 6 bases between the two ends. In nucleotides, the CDR3 is TGCAGTGCTCCCCGGGAGACCCAGTACTTC. Its translation: CSAPRETQYF.

This clonotype has only a few counts. The V and J genes are TRBV3-1 and TRBJ1-2; D gene ambiguous. The CDR3 contains 12 residues. The V gene lost 4 bases and the J gene lost 7 bases, with 10 bases spanning the gap. The germline V gene encodes CDR1 LGHDT and CDR2 YNNKEL (reference sequence). CDR3 bases: TGTGCCAGCAGCCGAAGGGATTCTGGCTACACCTTC. This encodes CASSRRDSGYTF. Filled out from reference TRBV3-1 and TRBJ1-2, the complete variable domain reads DTAVSQTPKYLVTQMGNDKSIKCEQNLGHDTMYWYKQDSKKFLKIMFSYNNKELIINETVPNRFSPKSPDKAHLNLHINSLELGDSAVYFCASSRRDSGYTFGSGTRLTVV.

This clonotype was detected ten times or more. The V gene is TRBV12-3 or TRBV12-4, the J gene TRBJ2-3; 7 bases are a match to TRBD2. The J segment lost 6 bases and the V segment lost 3 bases, leaving 6 bases of the junction unmatched. The CDR3 is made up of 14 amino acids. As DNA, the CDR3 is TGTGCCAGCAGTTTCAGCGGGGCAGGGGATACGCAGTATTTT. Amino acids: CASSFSGAGDTQYF.

This clonotype appeared once. The gene calls are TRBV12-3 or TRBV12-4 and TRBJ2-1; the D is unclear. The ends were cut back, 5 bases at V and 9 bases at J, with 17 bases in the middle. The CDR3 has 14 residues. The CDR3 bases are TGTGCCAGCAGTCCTTCCAGTTGGTTGGGTGAGCAGTTCTTC. It is translated as CASSPSSWLGEQFF.

This clonotype was counted ten times or more. The chain carries TRBV30 and TRBJ1-1; D call uncertain. The CDR3 covers 12 residues. CDR1 GTSNPN and CDR2 SVGIG come from the germline V gene (reference sequence). V shed 3 bases and J shed 7 bases, with 12 bases lying between them. The CDR3 sequence: CAWSLASIEAFF. In DNA, the CDR3 is TGTGCCTGGAGCTTAGCGTCTATTGAAGCTTTCTTT. Full variable domain (outside the CDR3, taken from reference TRBV30 and TRBJ1-1): SQTIHQWPATLVQPVGSPLSLECTVEGTSNPNLYWYRQAAGRGLQLLFYSVGIGQISSEVPQNLSASRPQDRQFILSSKKLLLSDSGFYLCAWSLASIEAFFGQGTRLTVV.